This T cell receptor beta chain was documented in a study of OX40 agonist ivuxolimab in advanced cancers. Study context: Three patients got partial responses; one had hepatocellular carcinoma and two had cutaneous melanoma.

The V end lost 3 bases, the J end lost 1 base, and 18 bases lay between the germline ends. CDR3 length: 17 residues. Germline assignment: CDR1 KGHSH and CDR2 LQKENI. As regards this clone: What it binds is unknown.

Assay: immunoSEQ multiplex PCR; the TCRdb copy retains only in-frame clones and omits some. The sample lists 60,000 to 70,000 clones, about 81% occurring once. Overall study findings and caveats: On average, CD8+ T cells had more expanded clones than CD4+. In the 0.1 to 3.0 mg/kg range, CD4+ and CD8+ blood T cells had expanded clonally by week 6. Some of the lowest clonal expansion was seen in partial responders at 0.1-3.0 mg/kg.

The chain carries TRBV18 and TRBJ2-5; D possibly uses TRBD1 or TRBD2 (5 bases each). The TCR sequence derives from an adult with an advanced solid tumor such as melanoma, head and neck, liver or kidney cancer. The specimen was CD4+ or CD8+ T cells sorted from blood, collected in a trial of the OX40 agonist ivuxolimab. As DNA, the CDR3 is TGTGCCAGCTCACCCGGAAGGAGGCTGGGGACCCAAGAGACCCAGTACTTC. Translated, it gives CASSPGRRLGTQETQYF.